Following are 19 T cell receptor beta chains from one sample sequenced in a study of Graves' ophthalmopathy and Graves' hyperthyroidism. Amplification of the TCR beta CDR3 regions used RNA transcripts (as template). After a first-round RT-PCR with HTBI primers, a second-round multiplex PCR was run. TCRdb passed the multiplex PCR reads through MiXCR, listing each CDR3 protein once. Among approximately 700,000 distinct CDR3 sequences, 40% were seen once, and the ten largest hold roughly 45%. The material sequenced was peripheral blood. These receptors originate from an adult man with Graves' ophthalmopathy.

This clonotype was detected only once. The rearrangement links TRBV15 to TRBJ2-7, with D possibly being TRBD1 or TRBD2 (5 bases each). This CDR3 region has 19 residues. CDR1 and CDR2 from the germline V gene are LNHNV and YYDKDF (reference sequence). The ends were cut back, 2 bases at V and 5 bases at J, with 28 bases in the middle. CDR3 nucleotides: TGTGCCACCAGCAGACCCAGGCCGAGACGGGACGATTTCGGGAACGAGCAGTACTTC. Its translation: CATSRPRPRRDDFGNEQYF.

CDR3: CATSRGGGTGVEQYF. The CDR3 nucleotides read TGTGCCACCAGCAGAGGGGGGGGGACAGGGGTCGAGCAGTACTTC. This chain links TRBV15 with TRBJ2-7, with 10 positions matching TRBD1. Trimming removed 1 base from V and 6 bases from J; junction bases left unmatched: 6. The V gene's germline CDR1 is LNHNV and CDR2 YYDKDF (reference sequence). The CDR3 is made up of 15 amino acids.

This clonotype was picked up one time. The chain employs TRBV25-1 and TRBJ2-7; D remains unclear. The length of the CDR3 is 13 residues. Trimming shortened V by 11 bases and J by 4 bases, and 18 bases separated the two germline ends. Per germline, CDR1 MGHDK and CDR2 SYGVNS. CDR3 DNA: TGTGCCTGGAGCGACGATCGGTATTACGAGCAGTACTTC. Its protein is CAWSDDRYYEQYF.

Turning to this clonotype: One junction end disagrees with the germline gene, perhaps due to a read error. The V and J genes are TRBV24-1 and TRBJ1-5; maybe TRBD1 (5 bases). CDR3 length: 15 amino acids. CDR1 and CDR2 (germline): KGHDR, SFDVKD. In nucleotides, the CDR3 is TGTGCCAGCAGTCAACAGGAGATTAGCAATCAGCCCCAGCATTTT. Translated: CASSQQEISNQPQHF.

The genes are TRBV15 and TRBJ1-5; 7 bases fit TRBD1. The CDR3 is 15 amino acids. Per the germline V gene, CDR1 is LNHNV and CDR2 is YYDKDF (reference sequence). The J segment lost 3 bases and the V segment lost 4 bases, leaving 6 bases of the junction unmatched. CDR3 region: CATSKKQGINQPQHF. CDR3 in DNA: TGTGCCACCAGCAAAAAACAGGGGATCAATCAGCCCCAGCATTTT.

This clonotype has a single count. The missing conserved phenylalanine or tryptophan at the end of this CDR3 makes a read error likely. This sequence joins TRBV19 and TRBJ1-5; TRBD1 matches 11 bases. V trimming: 4 bases; J trimming: 6 bases; junction bases outside the gene matches: 2. CDR1 LNHDA and CDR2 SQIVND come from the germline V gene (reference sequence). The CDR3 spans 14 residues. The CDR3, as DNA: TGTGCCAGTAGTAAAGGACAGGGGGCTCAGCCCCAGCATTCT. Translated: CASSKGQGAQPQHS.

This clonotype showed up many times. The chain combines TRBV7-9 with TRBJ1-1, with no clear D. Trimming removed 3 bases at V and 1 base at J, with 9 bases between. The CDR3 extends over 14 amino acids. Per germline, CDR1 SEHNR and CDR2 FQNEAQ (reference sequence). The CDR3: CASSFHGPNTEAFF. The CDR3, as DNA: TGTGCCAGCAGCTTCCACGGCCCGAACACTGAAGCTTTCTTT. Together with reference TRBV7-9 and TRBJ1-1, the CDR3 gives the full variable domain: DTGVSQNPRHKITKRGQNVTFRCDPISEHNRLYWYRQTLGQGPEFLTYFQNEAQLEKSRLLSDRFSAERPKGSFSTLEIQRTEQGDSAMYLCASSFHGPNTEAFFGQGTRLTVV.

CDR3 amino acids: CASSPTGTGFEKLFF. For the CDR3, the DNA is TGTGCCAGCAGTCCCACCGGGACAGGGTTTGAAAAACTGTTTTTT. This chain joins TRBV27 and TRBJ1-4; 9 bases agree with TRBD1. The CDR3 contains 15 residues. The germline CDR1 and CDR2 sequences are MNHEY and SMNVEV (reference sequence). The trim removed 5 bases at V and 7 bases at J, leaving 8 bases unmatched. The whole variable domain, filled in from reference TRBV27 and TRBJ1-4, reads EAQVTQNPRYLITVTGKKLTVTCSQNMNHEYMSWYRQDPGLGLRQIYYSMNVEVTDKGDVPEGYKVSRKEKRNFPLILESPSPNQTSLYFCASSPTGTGFEKLFFGSGTQLSVL.

The rearrangement links TRBV20-1 to TRBJ1-3; TRBD1 matches at 10 bases. The CDR3 totals 16 residues. Trimming cost V 3 bases and J 0 bases; bases outside gene matches: 5. In germline, CDR1 is DFQATT, CDR2 SNEGSKA (reference sequence). CDR3 sequence (DNA): TGCAGTGCTAGTGGGGGACAGGGGAGCTCTGGAAACACCATATATTTT. Its protein is CSASGGQGSSGNTIYF.

The chain has TRBV30 and TRBJ1-1; TRBD1 agrees at 7 bases. The J segment lost 11 bases and the V segment lost 0 bases, leaving 9 bases of the junction unmatched. Germline V gene sequence: CDR1 GTSNPN, CDR2 SVGIG (reference sequence). The CDR3 consists of 13 residues. Written as DNA, the CDR3 is TGTGCCTGGAGTGTACGTGCGGAGGGGGCGGCTTTCTTT. Protein: CAWSVRAEGAAFF.

The gene calls are TRBV25-1 and TRBJ2-1; D may be TRBD1 (6 bases). The CDR3 sequence is 14 residues long. CDR1 MGHDK and CDR2 SYGVNS come from the germline V gene. Trimming removed 8 bases from V and 0 bases from J, with 11 bases in between. This chain's CDR3 is CASVTGPSYNEQFF. The CDR3 region has the DNA TGTGCCAGCGTTACAGGGCCCTCCTACAATGAGCAGTTCTTC.

The CDR3 DNA follows: TGTGCCAGCAGCTTAATCCCCTCAAGGGGGCGCATCTATGGCTACACCTTC. Protein sequence: CASSLIPSRGRIYGYTF. The J gene is TRBJ1-2, the V gene TRBV5-6; 7 nucleotides agree with TRBD1. The CDR3 spans 17 residues. Germline V gene lookup returns CDR1 SGHDT and CDR2 YYEEEE. V was pared by 2 bases and J by 4 bases, with 14 bases of the junction left unmatched.

J is TRBJ1-6 and V is TRBV20-1; no definite D call. V shed 0 bases and J shed 0 bases, with 9 bases lying between them. The CDR3 has 16 amino acids. Germline CDR1 DFQATT, CDR2 SNEGSKA (reference sequence). CDR3 in amino acids: CSARDIASSYNSPLHF. DNA for the CDR3: TGCAGTGCTAGAGATATAGCGAGCTCCTATAATTCACCCCTCCACTTT.

The chain has TRBV15 and TRBJ1-4, with D maybe TRBD1 (6 bases). CDR1 and CDR2 from the germline V gene are LNHNV and YYDKDF (reference sequence). The CDR3 totals 13 residues. V was shortened by 1 base and J by 8 bases, with 8 bases between the two germline ends. CDR3: CATSRGTDEKLFF. As DNA, the CDR3 is TGTGCCACCAGCAGAGGGACAGACGAAAAACTGTTTTTT.

V and J are TRBV2 and TRBJ1-2; TRBD1 matches at 9 bases. The length of the CDR3 is 16 residues. Germline V CDR1 and CDR2: SNHLY, FYNNEI. V trimming: 6 bases; J trimming: 6 bases; junction bases outside the gene matches: 14. The CDR3 DNA reads TGTGCCAGCAGCCAAGTCCCGGGACAGGGCGGAGATGGCTACACCTTC. Translated: CASSQVPGQGGDGYTF. The full variable domain, in which reference TRBV2 and TRBJ1-2 provide the parts outside the CDR3, is EPEVTQTPSHQVTQMGQEVILRCVPISNHLYFYWYRQILGQKVEFLVSFYNNEISEKSEIFDDQFSVERPDGSNFTLKIRSTKLEDSAMYFCASSQVPGQGGDGYTFGSGTRLTVV.

This clonotype appeared a few times. This chain uses TRBV20-1 with TRBJ1-1, with 11 bases lining up with TRBD1. The trim removed 2 bases at V and 5 bases at J, leaving 4 bases unmatched. CDR3 length equals 14 residues. From germline, CDR1 is DFQATT and CDR2 SNEGSKA (reference sequence). The CDR3 loop is CSARPGQGATEAFF. CDR3 nucleotides: TGCAGTGCTAGACCAGGACAGGGGGCGACTGAAGCTTTCTTT.

Details on this clonotype: A much larger clone differs by one base, so this may be a read error. CDR3 amino acids: CACSFWGQPQHF. CDR3 bases: TGTGCCTGCAGCTTTTGGGGTCAGCCCCAGCATTTT. The gene calls are TRBV11-1 and TRBJ1-5; D is undetermined. The CDR3 covers 12 residues. Germline lookup yields CDR1 SGHAT and CDR2 FQDESV (reference sequence). The full variable domain, with the rest looked up from reference TRBV11-1 and TRBJ1-5, is EAEVAQSPRYKITEKSQAVAFWCDPISGHATLYWYRQILGQGPELLVQFQDESVVDDSQLPKDRFSAERLKGVDSTLKIQPAELGDSAMYLCACSFWGQPQHFGDGTRLSIL.

The table lists this clonotype with a count of one. V is TRBV5-1 and J is TRBJ2-7; perhaps TRBD1 as D (5 bases). V lost 1 base and J 3 bases, leaving 11 bases between the germline ends. This CDR3 contains 14 residues. The germline V gene encodes CDR1 SGHRS and CDR2 YFSETQ. The CDR3, as DNA: TGCGCCAGCAGCTTGAGGACAACAAACTACGAGCAGTACTTC. It specifies CASSLRTTNYEQYF.

Only a few counts were recorded for this clonotype. V and J are TRBV24-1 and TRBJ2-6; no definite D call. The V and J ends lost 2 bases and 0 bases respectively, with 16 bases between them. Germline V lookup: CDR1 KGHDR, CDR2 SFDVKD. The CDR3 loop spans 19 amino acids. In nucleotides, the CDR3 is TGTGCCACCAGTGATTCTAGGGCGACCGTAGTCTCTGGGGCCAACGTCCTGACTTTC. Protein product: CATSDSRATVVSGANVLTF.